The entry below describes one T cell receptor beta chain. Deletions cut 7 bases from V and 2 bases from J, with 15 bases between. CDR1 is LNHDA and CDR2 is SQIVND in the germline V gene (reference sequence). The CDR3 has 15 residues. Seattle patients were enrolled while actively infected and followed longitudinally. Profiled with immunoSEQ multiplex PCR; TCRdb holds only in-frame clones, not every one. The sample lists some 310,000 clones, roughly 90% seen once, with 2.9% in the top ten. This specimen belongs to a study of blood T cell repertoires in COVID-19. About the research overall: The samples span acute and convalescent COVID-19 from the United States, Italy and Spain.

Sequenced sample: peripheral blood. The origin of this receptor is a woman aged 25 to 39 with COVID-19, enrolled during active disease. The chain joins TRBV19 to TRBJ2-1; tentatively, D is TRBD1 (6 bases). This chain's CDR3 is CASKVTGSAYNEQFF. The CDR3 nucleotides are TGTGCCAGTAAAGTCACAGGGAGCGCCTACAATGAGCAGTTCTTC.